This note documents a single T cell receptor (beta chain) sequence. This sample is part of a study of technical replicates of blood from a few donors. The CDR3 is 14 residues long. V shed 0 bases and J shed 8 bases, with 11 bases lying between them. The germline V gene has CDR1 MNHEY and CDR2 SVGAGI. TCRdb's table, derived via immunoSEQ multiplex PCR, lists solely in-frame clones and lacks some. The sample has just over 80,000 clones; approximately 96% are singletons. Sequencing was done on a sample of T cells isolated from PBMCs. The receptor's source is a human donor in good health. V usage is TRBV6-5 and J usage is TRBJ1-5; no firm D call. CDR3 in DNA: TGTGCCAGCAGTTACTCGCGGTCCGCTGAGCCCCAGCATTTT. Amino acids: CASSYSRSAEPQHF.